The source of this T cell receptor beta chain is a study of OX40 agonist ivuxolimab in advanced cancers. CDR1 is SGHTA and CDR2 is FQGNSA in the germline V gene. The CDR3 loop spans 16 amino acids. The ends were cut back, 2 bases at V and 4 bases at J, with 18 bases in the middle. Assay: immunoSEQ multiplex PCR; the TCRdb copy retains only in-frame clones and omits some. The repertoire has more than 60,000 clones, approximately 94% of them found once; the top ten carry roughly 14%. This clonotype was obtained from an adult with an advanced solid tumor such as melanoma, head and neck, liver or kidney cancer. This chain uses TRBV7-2 with TRBJ2-7; TRBD1 might be the D (5 bases). This sample comprised CD4+ or CD8+ T cells sorted from blood, obtained in a trial of the OX40 agonist ivuxolimab. CDR3 nucleotides: TGTGCCAGCAGCTTAATTGTAACAGGTCAAGCTTACGAGCAGTACTTC. Translated, it gives CASSLIVTGQAYEQYF.